The 7 T cell receptor beta chains below all came from one sample that was sequenced in a study of blood T cell repertoires in COVID-19. Sequencing used immunoSEQ multiplex PCR; TCRdb keeps in-frame clones, though not all of them. This sample carries 240,000 or so clones, about 88% of them seen once, and the ten largest clones take under 9%. What was sequenced was peripheral blood. The source of these receptors is a woman aged 70-85 years with active or convalescent COVID-19.

The V gene is TRBV28, the J gene TRBJ1-2; the D gene is possibly TRBD1 (6 bases). The CDR3 runs 13 residues. CDR1 and CDR2 (germline): MDHEN, SYDVKM. V was trimmed by 2 bases and J by 4 bases, leaving 8 bases between them. CDR3 coding DNA: TGTGCCAGCAGTTTAGGACAGAGCTATGGCTACACCTTC. Translating it yields CASSLGQSYGYTF.

The J gene is TRBJ2-1, the V gene TRBV4-3; the match to TRBD2 covers 14 bases. J gave up 7 bases and V 5 bases, and 4 bases lay outside the gene matches. The CDR3 runs 15 residues. Per the germline V gene, CDR1 is LGHNA and CDR2 is YSLEER. The CDR3 loop reads CASSAGLAGGNEQFF. CDR3 in DNA: TGCGCCAGCAGCGCAGGACTAGCGGGGGGTAATGAGCAGTTCTTC.

V usage is TRBV28 and J usage is TRBJ2-7; TRBD2 is a possible D gene (5 bases). This CDR3 comprises 18 residues. Trimming cost V 1 base and J 5 bases, with 24 bases left between them. CDR1 MDHEN and CDR2 SYDVKM come from the germline V gene. The CDR3 DNA follows: TGTGCCAGCAGTTTATCTGTAGGTCTTGGGAGTTTCGTGGACGAGCAGTACTTC. Protein product: CASSLSVGLGSFVDEQYF. Full variable domain (remainder filled in from reference TRBV28 and TRBJ2-7): DVKVTQSSRYLVKRTGEKVFLECVQDMDHENMFWYRQDPGLGLRLIYFSYDVKMKEKGDIPEGYSVSREKKERFSLILESASTNQTSMYLCASSLSVGLGSFVDEQYFGPGTRLTVT.

The genes are TRBV3-1 (or the pseudogene TRBV3-2) and TRBJ2-1; unclear D gene. Trimming left V 8 bases short and J 4 bases short, with 12 bases between. CDR1 is LGHDT, CDR2 YNNKEL, per germline (reference sequence). The CDR3 loop spans 13 amino acids. CDR3 sequence reads: CASGTPRYNEQFF. CDR3 nucleotide sequence: TGTGCCAGCGGTACACCTAGATACAATGAGCAGTTCTTC.

As regards this clone: This CDR3 is also generated by other DNA sequences in the sample. The genes are TRBV7-2 and TRBJ1-2; D unclear. Germline V lookup: CDR1 SGHTA, CDR2 FQGNSA. V lost 1 base to trimming and J lost 2 bases, with 5 bases between them. The CDR3 totals 13 residues. CDR3 sequence: CASSLGQNYGYTF. The CDR3 nucleotides are TGTGCCAGCAGCTTAGGGCAGAACTATGGCTACACCTTC.

The table lists this clone with a count of one. The chain carries TRBV18 and TRBJ2-2, with 11 nucleotides matching TRBD1. This CDR3 is 16 amino acids long. Germline CDR1 KGHSH, CDR2 LQKENI. Germline trimming cut 6 bases from V and 5 bases from J; bases unmatched to any gene: 8. This CDR3 reads CASSRTGGARTGELFF. The CDR3 bases are TGTGCCAGCTCTCGGACAGGGGGCGCACGGACCGGGGAGCTGTTTTTT.

This chain links TRBV19 with TRBJ2-3; possible D gene TRBD2, 6 bases. The CDR3 is made up of 12 amino acids. V was pared by 9 bases and J by 7 bases, with 14 bases between. Germline V gene data show CDR1 as LNHDA and CDR2 as SQIVND (reference sequence). The CDR3 DNA sequence: TGTGCCAGCTACGGGACTCCGCATACGCAGTATTTT. Translated, it gives CASYGTPHTQYF.